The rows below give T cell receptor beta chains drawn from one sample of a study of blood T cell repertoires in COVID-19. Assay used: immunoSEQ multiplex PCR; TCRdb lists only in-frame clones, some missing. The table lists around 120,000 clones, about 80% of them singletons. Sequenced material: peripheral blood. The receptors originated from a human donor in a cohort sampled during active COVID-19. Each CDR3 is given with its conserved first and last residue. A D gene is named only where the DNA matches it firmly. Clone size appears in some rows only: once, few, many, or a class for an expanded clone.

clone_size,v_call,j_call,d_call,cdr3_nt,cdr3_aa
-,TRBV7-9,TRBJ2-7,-,TGTGCCAGCAGCTTAGGTAGCGTCCCCTACGAGCAGTACTTC,CASSLGSVPYEQYF
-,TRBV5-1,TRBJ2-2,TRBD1,TGCGCCAGCAGGGCTCCGGGACAGACGAACACCGGGGAGCTGTTTTTT,CASRAPGQTNTGELFF
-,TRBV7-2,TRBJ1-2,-,TGTGCCAGCAGCGTATCAGGGGAAGGCTACACCTTC,CASSVSGEGYTF
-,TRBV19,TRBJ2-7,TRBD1,TGTGCCAGTAGTACGCGACAGGGATTTAGCTACGAGCAGTACTTC,CASSTRQGFSYEQYF
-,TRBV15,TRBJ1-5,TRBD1,TGTGCCACCAGCAGACCAGACAGGGTATTGTCGAGGAATCAGCCCCAGCATTTT,CATSRPDRVLSRNQPQHF
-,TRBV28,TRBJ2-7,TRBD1,TGTGCCAGCAGTCTCGAACTTGGGGTCCTACCGGGACAGGGCTGGTCCGAGCAGTACTTC,CASSLELGVLPGQGWSEQYF
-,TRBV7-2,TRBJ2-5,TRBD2,TGTGCCAGCAGCTTCGCACTAGCGGGAGTGGAAGAGACCCAGTACTTC,CASSFALAGVEETQYF
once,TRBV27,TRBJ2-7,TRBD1,TGTGCCAGCAGTTCGTACAGGGGAAGATACGAGCAGTACTTC,CASSSYRGRYEQYF
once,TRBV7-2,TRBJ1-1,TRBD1,TGTGCCAGCAGCTTAACCAGGGGGCCCAACAAAGCTTTCTTT,CASSLTRGPNKAFF
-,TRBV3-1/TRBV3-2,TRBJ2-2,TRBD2,TGTGCCAGCAGCCAACCCGGGACTAGCGGGGGAGGCGGGGAGCTGTTTTTT,CASSQPGTSGGGGELFF
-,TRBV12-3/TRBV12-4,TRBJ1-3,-,TGTGCCAGCGCAGGGACTGGAAACACCATATATTTT,CASAGTGNTIYF
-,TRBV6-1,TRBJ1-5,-,TGTGCCAGCAGTGATTTAAGCAATCAGCCCCAGCATTTT,CASSDLSNQPQHF
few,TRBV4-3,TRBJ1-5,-,TGCGCCAGCAGCCAAGACGGGGGAGGCAATCAGCCCCAGCATTTT,CASSQDGGGNQPQHF
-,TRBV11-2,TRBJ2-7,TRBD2,TGTGCCAGCAGCTCGTTACTCGGGGGGATTTTCGAGCAGTACTTC,CASSSLLGGIFEQYF
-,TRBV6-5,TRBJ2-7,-,TGTGCCAGCAGTTACGGGGGACACCGCTACGAGCAGTACTTC,CASSYGGHRYEQYF
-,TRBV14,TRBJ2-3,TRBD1,TGTGCCAGCAGCCAAGGAGTGACAGGGGATTCAGATACGCAGTATTTT,CASSQGVTGDSDTQYF
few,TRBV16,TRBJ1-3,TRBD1,TGTGCCAGCAGCTCGGGACAGGGGAGCTCTGGAAACACCATATATTTT,CASSSGQGSSGNTIYF
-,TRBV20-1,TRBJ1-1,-,TGCAGTGCACACCAGGGGATTCCGACTTTCTTT,CSAHQGIPTFF
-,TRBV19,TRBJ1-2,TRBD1,TGTGCCAGTAGTCCATCCGGGACAGGGAACTATGGCTACACCTTC,CASSPSGTGNYGYTF
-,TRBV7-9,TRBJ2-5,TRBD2,TGTGCCAGCAGCCCGACTAGCGGAGAACAAGAGACCCAGTACTTC,CASSPTSGEQETQYF
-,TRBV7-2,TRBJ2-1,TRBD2,TGTGCCAGCAGCTTACGGGGGGTCAATGAGCAGTTCTTC,CASSLRGVNEQFF
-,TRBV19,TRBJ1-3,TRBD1,TGTGCCAGTAGTTGGACAGGGGGTCGTGGAAACACCATATATTTT,CASSWTGGRGNTIYF
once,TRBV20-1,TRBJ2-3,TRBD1,TGCAGTGCTAGTCAACGACAGGGTGAAACGCAGTATTTT,CSASQRQGETQYF
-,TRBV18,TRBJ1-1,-,TGTGCCAGCTCACGCGCCGGGACAATGAACACTGAAGCTTTCTTT,CASSRAGTMNTEAFF